This record concerns one T cell receptor beta chain sequence. Its antigen is as yet unknown. The source material, RNA transcripts, was used to amplify TCR beta CDR3 regions. Researchers ran a first-round RT-PCR on the TCR CDR3 using the HTBI primer set. TCRdb independently ran MiXCR on the multiplex PCR reads; one entry per CDR3 protein. In the table there are about 200,000 distinct CDR3 sequences, 17% of which are singletons. Germline-derived CDR1 and CDR2 are LGHDT and YNNKEL (reference sequence). V lost 4 bases, J lost 6 bases, and 5 bases stayed unmatched. This CDR3 spans 13 amino acids. Recently diagnosed hyperthyroidism of less than 2 months' duration affected patients aged 18 to 65. These data are taken from a study of T cells in Graves' hyperthyroidism and ophthalmopathy. Study-wide background: The blood sample was taken at first diagnosis, before treatment began.

Notes on the study in general: In simple terms, a model built on 13 V-J features told ophthalmopathy apart from stable hyperthyroidism. Researchers found most expanded thyroid clonotypes above 0.001 in blood as well.

Input material: blood. J is TRBJ1-2 and V is TRBV3-1, with TRBD1 matching over 7 bases. This TCR derives from a woman between 50 and 59 years old with Graves' hyperthyroidism. CDR3: CASSPDRRHGYTF. DNA for the CDR3: TGTGCCAGCAGCCCGGACAGGCGCCATGGCTACACCTTC.